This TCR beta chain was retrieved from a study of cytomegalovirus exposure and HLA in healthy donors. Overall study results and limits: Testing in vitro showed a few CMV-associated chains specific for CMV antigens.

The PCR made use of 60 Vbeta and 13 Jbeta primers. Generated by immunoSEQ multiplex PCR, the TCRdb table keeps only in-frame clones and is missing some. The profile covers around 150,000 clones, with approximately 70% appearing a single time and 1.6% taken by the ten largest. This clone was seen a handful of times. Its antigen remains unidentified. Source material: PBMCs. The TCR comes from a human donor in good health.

The CDR3 DNA follows: TGTGCCAGCAGCACGGGACAGGGCCTCTCTTACGAGCAGTACTTC. It encodes CASSTGQGLSYEQYF. This chain uses TRBV9 with TRBJ2-7; 9 positions match TRBD1. CDR1 is SGDLS, CDR2 YYNGEE, per germline. V shed 4 bases, J shed 4 bases, and the junction held 9 bases outside the gene matches. This CDR3 has 15 amino acids.